The 7 T cell receptor beta chains presented below share a single source sample, sequenced in a study of cytomegalovirus exposure and HLA in healthy donors. Profiled with immunoSEQ multiplex PCR; TCRdb holds only in-frame clones, not every one. The table includes tens of thousands of clones, approximately 96% detected once. Sequencing used PBMCs. Receptor source: a man aged 18 to 29 in good health and CMV-seronegative.

The genes are TRBV6-5 and TRBJ2-7, with D possibly TRBD1 on 5 matching bases. This CDR3 has 11 residues. Trimming left V 6 bases short and J 6 bases short, with 9 bases between. Germline CDR1 reads MNHEY; CDR2 reads SVGAGI. This CDR3 is CASRKTVEQYV. CDR3 coding DNA: TGTGCCAGCAGGAAGACAGTCGAGCAGTACGTC.

The chain links TRBV9 to TRBJ1-3; D might be TRBD1 (6 bases). Trimming took off 3 bases at V and 11 bases at J, with 21 bases between the two ends. This CDR3 spans 15 amino acids. Germline CDR1 and CDR2: SGDLS and YYNGEE. Here the CDR3 DNA reads TGTGCCAGCAGCGCCTCAAACGGACAGAGTGGTCCCATATATTTT. This gives the protein CASSASNGQSGPIYF.

With regard to this clone: At one boundary the junction diverges from the germline segment, which might be a read error. V gene TRBV6-5 combines with J gene TRBJ2-1; TRBD2 matches 7 bases. Germline V gene lookup returns CDR1 MNHEY and CDR2 SVGAGI. The CDR3 is 14 residues long. The DNA of the CDR3 is TGTGCCAGCAGGTACTCCGGGACTAACTACGAGCAGTTCTTC. It is translated as CASRYSGTNYEQFF.

The V call is TRBV28, the J call TRBJ1-5; 9 positions match TRBD1. The CDR3 extends over 15 amino acids. The V gene end was trimmed by 3 bases and the J gene end by 3 bases; junction bases not matched to a gene: 3. CDR1 is MDHEN and CDR2 is SYDVKM in the germline V gene. CDR3 nucleotides: TGTGCCAGCAGTTTGGACAGGGGAATCAATCAGCCCCAGCATTTT. Amino acid sequence: CASSLDRGINQPQHF.

The chain couples TRBV5-1 to TRBJ2-5, with TRBD2 identical over 8 bases. Germline CDR1 and CDR2: SGHRS and YFSETQ. The length of the CDR3 is 14 residues. The V and J ends lost 5 bases and 5 bases, in that order; junction bases with no gene match: 8. The CDR3 nucleotides are TGCGCCAGCAGTCCGAGCGGGAGCGGGGAGACCCAGTACTTC. This sequence encodes CASSPSGSGETQYF.

This chain uses TRBV29-1 with TRBJ1-4; D remains unclear. The CDR3 runs to 14 residues. V gave up 7 bases and J gave up 8 bases, with 20 bases separating them. Germline V gene data show CDR1 as SQVTM and CDR2 as ANQGSEA. The CDR3 region has the DNA TGCAGCGCTGCAAACACGGGAGAAGGGGAAAAACTGTTTTTT. This sequence encodes CSAANTGEGEKLFF.

This rearrangement joins TRBV10-3 to TRBJ2-7; TRBD1 aligns across 10 bases. Germline V CDR1 and CDR2: ENHRY, SYGVKD. The CDR3 is 14 residues long. With V trimmed by 7 bases and J by 9 bases, 12 bases remained unmatched. Here the CDR3 DNA reads TGTGCCATCATGACAGGGGGCGCGATACACGTGCAGTACTTC. Translation gives CAIMTGGAIHVQYF.